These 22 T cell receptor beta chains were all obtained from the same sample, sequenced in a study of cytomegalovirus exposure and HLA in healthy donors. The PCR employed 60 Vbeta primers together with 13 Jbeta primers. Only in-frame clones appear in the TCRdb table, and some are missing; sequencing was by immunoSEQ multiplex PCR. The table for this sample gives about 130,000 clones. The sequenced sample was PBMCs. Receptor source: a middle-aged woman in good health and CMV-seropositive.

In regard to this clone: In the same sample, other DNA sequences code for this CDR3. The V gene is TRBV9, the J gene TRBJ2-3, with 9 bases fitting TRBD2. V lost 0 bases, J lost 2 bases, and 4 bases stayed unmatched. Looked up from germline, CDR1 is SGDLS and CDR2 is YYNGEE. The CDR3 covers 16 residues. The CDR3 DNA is TGTGCCAGCAGCGTAGGTCCTAGCGGGAACACAGATACGCAGTATTTT. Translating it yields CASSVGPSGNTDTQYF.

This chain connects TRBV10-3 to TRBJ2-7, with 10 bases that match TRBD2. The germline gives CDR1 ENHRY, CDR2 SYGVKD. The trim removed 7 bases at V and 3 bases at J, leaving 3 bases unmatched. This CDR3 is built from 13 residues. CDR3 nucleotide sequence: TGTGCCATCAACCCTAGCGGGAGCTACGAGCAGTACTTC. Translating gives CAINPSGSYEQYF.

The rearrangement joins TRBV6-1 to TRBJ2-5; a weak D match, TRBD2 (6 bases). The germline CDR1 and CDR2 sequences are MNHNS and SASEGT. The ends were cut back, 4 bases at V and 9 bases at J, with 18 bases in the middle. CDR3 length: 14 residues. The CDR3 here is CASSGSTGREAQYF. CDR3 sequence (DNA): TGTGCCAGCAGTGGATCCACAGGAAGGGAGGCCCAGTACTTC.

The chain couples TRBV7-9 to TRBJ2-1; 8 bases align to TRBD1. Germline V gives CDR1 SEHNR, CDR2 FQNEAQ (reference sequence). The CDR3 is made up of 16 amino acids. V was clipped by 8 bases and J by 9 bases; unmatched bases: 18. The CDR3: CASGLPGQGITPEQFF. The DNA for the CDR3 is TGTGCCAGCGGCCTACCCGGACAGGGAATTACTCCTGAGCAGTTCTTC. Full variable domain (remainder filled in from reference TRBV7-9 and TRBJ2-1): DTGVSQNPRHKITKRGQNVTFRCDPISEHNRLYWYRQTLGQGPEFLTYFQNEAQLEKSRLLSDRFSAERPKGSFSTLEIQRTEQGDSAMYLCASGLPGQGITPEQFFGPGTRLTVL.

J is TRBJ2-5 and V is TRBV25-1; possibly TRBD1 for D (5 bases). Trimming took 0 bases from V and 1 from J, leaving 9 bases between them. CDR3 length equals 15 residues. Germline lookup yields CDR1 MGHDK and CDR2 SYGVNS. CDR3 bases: TGTGCCAGCAGTGAATATTCCAGGGCCCAAGAGACCCAGTACTTC. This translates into CASSEYSRAQETQYF.

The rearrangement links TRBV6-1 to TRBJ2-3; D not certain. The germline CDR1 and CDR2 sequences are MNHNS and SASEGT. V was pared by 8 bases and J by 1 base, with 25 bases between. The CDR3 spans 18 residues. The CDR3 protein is CASGGRSLIGIRTDTQYF. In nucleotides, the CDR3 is TGTGCCAGCGGTGGTCGGTCCTTAATTGGTATCCGCACAGATACGCAGTATTTT.

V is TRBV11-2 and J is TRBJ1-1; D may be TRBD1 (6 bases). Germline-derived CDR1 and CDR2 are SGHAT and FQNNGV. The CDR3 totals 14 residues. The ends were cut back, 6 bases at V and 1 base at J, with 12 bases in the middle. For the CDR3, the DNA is TGTGCCAGCAGGACCGGGACAACGAACACTGAAGCTTTCTTT. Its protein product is CASRTGTTNTEAFF. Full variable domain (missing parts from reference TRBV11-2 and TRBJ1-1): EAGVAQSPRYKIIEKRQSVAFWCNPISGHATLYWYQQILGQGPKLLIQFQNNGVVDDSQLPKDRFSAERLKGVDSTLKIQPAKLEDSAVYLCASRTGTTNTEAFFGQGTRLTVV.

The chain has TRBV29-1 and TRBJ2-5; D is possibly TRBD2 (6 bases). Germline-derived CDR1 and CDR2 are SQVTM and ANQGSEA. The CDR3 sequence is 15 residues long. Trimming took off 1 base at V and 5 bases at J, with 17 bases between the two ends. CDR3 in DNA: TGCAGCGTTGAAGTAGGAGGGGCGCCCGGGGAGACCCAGTACTTC. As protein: CSVEVGGAPGETQYF.

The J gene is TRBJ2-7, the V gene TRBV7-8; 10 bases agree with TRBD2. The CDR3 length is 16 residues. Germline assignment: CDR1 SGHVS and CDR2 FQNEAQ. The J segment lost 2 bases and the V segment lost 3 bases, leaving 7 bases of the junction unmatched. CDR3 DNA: TGTGCCAGCAGCTTCCCCAGGACTAGCGGCCCCTACGAGCAGTACTTC. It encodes CASSFPRTSGPYEQYF.

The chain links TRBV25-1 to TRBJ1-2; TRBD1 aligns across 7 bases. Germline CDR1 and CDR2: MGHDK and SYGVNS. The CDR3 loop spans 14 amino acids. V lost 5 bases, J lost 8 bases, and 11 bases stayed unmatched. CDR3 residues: CASSPNRGFEGYTF. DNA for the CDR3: TGTGCCAGCAGTCCCAACAGGGGTTTCGAAGGCTACACCTTC.

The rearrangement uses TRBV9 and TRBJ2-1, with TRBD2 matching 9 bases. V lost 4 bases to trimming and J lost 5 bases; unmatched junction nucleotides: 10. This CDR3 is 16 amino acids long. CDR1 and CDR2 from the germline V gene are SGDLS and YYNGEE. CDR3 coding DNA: TGTGCCAGCAGCCTCGAAGGGGCGGGAGGGCACAATGAGCAGTTCTTC. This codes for CASSLEGAGGHNEQFF. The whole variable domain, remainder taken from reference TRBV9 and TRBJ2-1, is DSGVTQTPKHLITATGQRVTLRCSPRSGDLSVYWYQQSLDQGLQFLIQYYNGEERAKGNILERFSAQQFPDLHSELNLSSLELGDSALYFCASSLEGAGGHNEQFFGPGTRLTVL.

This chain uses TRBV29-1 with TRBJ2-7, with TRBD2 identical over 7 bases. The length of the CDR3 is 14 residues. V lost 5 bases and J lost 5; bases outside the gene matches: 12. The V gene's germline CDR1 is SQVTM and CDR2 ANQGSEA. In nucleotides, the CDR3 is TGCAGCGTTCAAACGGGGGGAGGGGTGCACGAGCAGTACTTC. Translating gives CSVQTGGGVHEQYF.

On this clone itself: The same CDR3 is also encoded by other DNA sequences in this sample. CDR3 protein: CSASRGTEAFF. DNA of the CDR3: TGCAGTGCTAGCAGGGGCACTGAAGCTTTCTTT. The chain combines TRBV20-1 with TRBJ1-1; tentative D call: TRBD1 (6 bases). V was clipped by 3 bases and J by 4 bases, with 6 bases between them. Germline V gives CDR1 DFQATT, CDR2 SNEGSKA (reference sequence). CDR3 length equals 11 residues.

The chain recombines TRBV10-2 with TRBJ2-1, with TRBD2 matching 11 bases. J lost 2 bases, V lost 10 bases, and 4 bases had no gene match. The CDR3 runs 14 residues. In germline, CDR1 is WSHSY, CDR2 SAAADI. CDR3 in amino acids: CATQTSGAYNEQFF. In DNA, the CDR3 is TGCGCCACCCAGACTAGCGGGGCCTACAATGAGCAGTTCTTC.

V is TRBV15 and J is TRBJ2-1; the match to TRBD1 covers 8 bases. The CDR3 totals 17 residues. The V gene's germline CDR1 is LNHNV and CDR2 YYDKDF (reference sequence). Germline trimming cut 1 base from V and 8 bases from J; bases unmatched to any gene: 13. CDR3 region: CATSRAWNRGAQDEQFF. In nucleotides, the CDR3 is TGTGCCACCAGCAGAGCTTGGAACAGGGGGGCTCAAGATGAGCAGTTCTTC.

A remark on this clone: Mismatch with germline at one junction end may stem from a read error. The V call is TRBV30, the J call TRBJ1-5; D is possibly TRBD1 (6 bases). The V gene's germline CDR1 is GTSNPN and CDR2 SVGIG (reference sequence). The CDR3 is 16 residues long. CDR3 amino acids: CAWSGPPGQRNRPQHF. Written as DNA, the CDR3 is TGTGCCTGGAGTGGACCTCCGGGACAACGCAATCGGCCCCAGCATTTT.

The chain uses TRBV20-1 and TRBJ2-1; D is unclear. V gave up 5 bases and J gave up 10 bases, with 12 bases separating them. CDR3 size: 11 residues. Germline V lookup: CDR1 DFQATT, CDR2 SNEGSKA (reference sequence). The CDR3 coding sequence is TGCAGTGCTCCCCGGGTACGGGAGCAGTTCTTC. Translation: CSAPRVREQFF.

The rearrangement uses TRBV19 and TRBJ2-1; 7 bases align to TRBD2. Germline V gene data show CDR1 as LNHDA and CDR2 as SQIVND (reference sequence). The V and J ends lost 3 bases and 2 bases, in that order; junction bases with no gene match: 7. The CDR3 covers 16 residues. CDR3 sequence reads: CASSIVSGPTYNEQFF. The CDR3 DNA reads TGTGCCAGTAGTATCGTTAGCGGGCCTACCTACAATGAGCAGTTCTTC. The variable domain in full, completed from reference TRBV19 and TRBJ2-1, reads DGGITQSPKYLFRKEGQNVTLSCEQNLNHDAMYWYRQDPGQGLRLIYYSQIVNDFQKGDIAEGYSVSREKKESFPLTVTSAQKNPTAFYLCASSIVSGPTYNEQFFGPGTRLTVL.

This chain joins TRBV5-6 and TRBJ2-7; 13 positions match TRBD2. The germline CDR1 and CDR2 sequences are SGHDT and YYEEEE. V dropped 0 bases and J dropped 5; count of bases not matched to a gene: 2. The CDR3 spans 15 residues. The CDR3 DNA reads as TGTGCCAGCAGCTTGGTACTAGCGGGAGGGGACGAGCAGTACTTC. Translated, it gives CASSLVLAGGDEQYF. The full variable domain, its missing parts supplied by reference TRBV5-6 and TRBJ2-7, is DAGVTQSPTHLIKTRGQQVTLRCSPKSGHDTVSWYQQALGQGPQFIFQYYEEEERQRGNFPDRFSGHQFPNYSSELNVNALLLGDSALYLCASSLVLAGGDEQYFGPGTRLTVT.

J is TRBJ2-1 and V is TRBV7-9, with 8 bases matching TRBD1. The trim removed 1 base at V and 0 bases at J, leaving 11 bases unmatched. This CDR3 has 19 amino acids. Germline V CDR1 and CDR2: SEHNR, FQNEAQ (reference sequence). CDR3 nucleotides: TGTGCCAGCAGCTTAGAGGGCAGGGGGCGGCGGGACTCCTACAATGAGCAGTTCTTC. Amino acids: CASSLEGRGRRDSYNEQFF.

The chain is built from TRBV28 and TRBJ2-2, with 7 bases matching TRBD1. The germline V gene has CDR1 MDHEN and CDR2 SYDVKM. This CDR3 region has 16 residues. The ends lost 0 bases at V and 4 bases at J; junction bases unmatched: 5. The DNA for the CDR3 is TGTGCCAGCAGTTTATGGTTCAGGGGGTTCACCGGGGAGCTGTTTTTT. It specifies CASSLWFRGFTGELFF.

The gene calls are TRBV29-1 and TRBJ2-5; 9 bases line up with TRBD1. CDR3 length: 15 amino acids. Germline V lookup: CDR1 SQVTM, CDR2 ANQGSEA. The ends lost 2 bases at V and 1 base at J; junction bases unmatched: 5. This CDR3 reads CSVETGTGIQETQYF. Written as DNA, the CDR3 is TGCAGCGTTGAAACCGGGACAGGGATCCAAGAGACCCAGTACTTC.